This TCR beta chain was obtained from a study of T cell responses to AZD1222 COVID-19 vaccine. As concerns this clone: No antigen is known for it.

Whole-study findings and limits: It should be noted that donors were predominantly white British and more often female, and clonal diversity was possibly underestimated. Just five to seven people given AZD1222 tested seropositive at baseline.

TCRdb's table, derived via immunoSEQ multiplex PCR, lists solely in-frame clones and lacks some. Counted here are 95,000 to 100,000 clones, approximately 90% occurring once; the ten biggest clones make up 6.5% to 8.5%. From germline, CDR1 is SGHTA and CDR2 FQGNSA. Trimming cost V 4 bases and J 7 bases, with 14 bases left between them. The CDR3 runs to 14 residues. This chain links TRBV7-2 with TRBJ1-5, with D perhaps matching TRBD1 (5 bases). This sample comprised peripheral blood, obtained 28 days after the second AZD1222 dose. This clonotype was sampled from an adult who received the AZD1222 COVID-19 vaccine. The CDR3 protein is CASSSQGIGQPQHF. The CDR3 DNA is TGTGCCAGCAGCTCTCAGGGCATTGGACAGCCCCAGCATTTT.